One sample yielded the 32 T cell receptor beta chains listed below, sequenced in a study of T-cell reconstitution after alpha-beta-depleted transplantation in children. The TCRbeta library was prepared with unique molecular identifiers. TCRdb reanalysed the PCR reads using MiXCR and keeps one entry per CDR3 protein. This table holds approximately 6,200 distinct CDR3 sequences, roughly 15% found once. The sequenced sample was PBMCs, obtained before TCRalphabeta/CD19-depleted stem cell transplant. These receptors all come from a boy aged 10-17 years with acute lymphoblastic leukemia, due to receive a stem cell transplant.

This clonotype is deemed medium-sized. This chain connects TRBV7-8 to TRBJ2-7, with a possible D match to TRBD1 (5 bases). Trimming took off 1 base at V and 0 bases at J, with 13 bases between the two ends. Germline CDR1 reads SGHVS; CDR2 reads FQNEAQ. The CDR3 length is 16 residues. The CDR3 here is CASSLGQQESSYEQYF. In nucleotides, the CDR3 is TGTGCCAGCAGCTTAGGACAACAGGAGAGCTCCTACGAGCAGTACTTC.

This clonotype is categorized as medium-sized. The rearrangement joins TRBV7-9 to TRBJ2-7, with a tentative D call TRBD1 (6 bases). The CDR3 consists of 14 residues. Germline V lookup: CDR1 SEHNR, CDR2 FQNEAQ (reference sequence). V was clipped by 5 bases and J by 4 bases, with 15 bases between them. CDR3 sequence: CASSRPGTHYEQYF. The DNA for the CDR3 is TGTGCCAGCAGCAGGCCGGGGACACATTACGAGCAGTACTTC.

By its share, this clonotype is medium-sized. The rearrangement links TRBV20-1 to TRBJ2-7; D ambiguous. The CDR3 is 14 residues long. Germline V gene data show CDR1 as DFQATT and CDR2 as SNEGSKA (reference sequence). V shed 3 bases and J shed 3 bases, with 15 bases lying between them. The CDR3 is CSASGNNAVYEQYF. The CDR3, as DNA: TGCAGTGCTAGTGGGAACAACGCTGTCTACGAGCAGTACTTC.

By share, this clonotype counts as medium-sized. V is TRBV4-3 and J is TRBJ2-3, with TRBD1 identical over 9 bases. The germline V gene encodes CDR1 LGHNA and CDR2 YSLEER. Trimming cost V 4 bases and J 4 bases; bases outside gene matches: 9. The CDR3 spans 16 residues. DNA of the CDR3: TGCGCCAGCAGCCTCACACAGGGGGCACTCGCAGATACGCAGTATTTT. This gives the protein CASSLTQGALADTQYF.

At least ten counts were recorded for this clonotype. The CDR3: CATSSGSGEVGDTQYF. The CDR3 DNA sequence: TGTGCCACCTCGAGTGGTAGCGGGGAGGTTGGAGATACGCAGTATTTT. The rearrangement joins TRBV24-1 to TRBJ2-3, with 8 bases matching TRBD2. Germline V CDR1 and CDR2: KGHDR, SFDVKD. The CDR3 loop spans 16 amino acids. Germline trimming cut 9 bases from V and 5 bases from J; bases unmatched to any gene: 15.

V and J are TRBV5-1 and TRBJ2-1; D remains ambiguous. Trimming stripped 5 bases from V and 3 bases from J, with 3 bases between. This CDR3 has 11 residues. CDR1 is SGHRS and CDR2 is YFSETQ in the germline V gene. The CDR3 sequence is CASSLYNEQFF. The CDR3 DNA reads TGCGCCAGCAGTCTCTACAATGAGCAGTTCTTC. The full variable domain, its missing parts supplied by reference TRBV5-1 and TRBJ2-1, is KAGVTQTPRYLIKTRGQQVTLSCSPISGHRSVSWYQQTPGQGLQFLFEYFSETQRNKGNFPGRFSGRQFSNSRSEMNVSTLELGDSALYLCASSLYNEQFFGPGTRLTVL.

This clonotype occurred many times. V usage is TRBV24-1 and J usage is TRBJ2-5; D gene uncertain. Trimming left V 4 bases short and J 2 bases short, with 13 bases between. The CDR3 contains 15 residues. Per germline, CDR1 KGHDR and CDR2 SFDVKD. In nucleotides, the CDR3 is TGTGCCACCAGTGACCCTGGACCGTTACAAGAGACCCAGTACTTC. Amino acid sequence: CATSDPGPLQETQYF.

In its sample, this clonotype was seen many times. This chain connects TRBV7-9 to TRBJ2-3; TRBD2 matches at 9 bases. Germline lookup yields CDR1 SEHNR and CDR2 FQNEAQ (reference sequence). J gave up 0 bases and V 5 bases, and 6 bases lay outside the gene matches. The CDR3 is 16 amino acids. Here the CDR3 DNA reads TGTGCCAGCAGCCATAGCGGGAGCCCTAGCACAGATACGCAGTATTTT. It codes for CASSHSGSPSTDTQYF.

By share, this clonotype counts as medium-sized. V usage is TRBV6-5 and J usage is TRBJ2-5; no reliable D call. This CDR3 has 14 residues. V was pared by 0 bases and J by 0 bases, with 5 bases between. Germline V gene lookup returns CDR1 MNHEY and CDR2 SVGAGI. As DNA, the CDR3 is TGTGCCAGCAGTTACTCGAGCCACCAAGAGACCCAGTACTTC. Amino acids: CASSYSSHQETQYF.

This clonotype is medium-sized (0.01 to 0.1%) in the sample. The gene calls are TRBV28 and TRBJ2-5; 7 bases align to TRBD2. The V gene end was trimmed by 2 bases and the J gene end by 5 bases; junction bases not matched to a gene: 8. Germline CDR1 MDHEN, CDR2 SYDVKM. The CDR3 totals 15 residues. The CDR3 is CASSLAGVVRETQYF. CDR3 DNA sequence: TGTGCCAGCAGTTTAGCGGGGGTCGTCCGGGAGACCCAGTACTTC.

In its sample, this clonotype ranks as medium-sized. The DNA of the CDR3 is TGTGCCAGCGCGATGGGGCCCGCAACTAATGAAAAACTGTTTTTT. It codes for CASAMGPATNEKLFF. The chain uses TRBV9 and TRBJ1-4; D may be TRBD1 (5 bases). The V end was cut by 7 bases, the J end by 0 bases, with 13 bases between. The CDR3 has 15 amino acids. The V gene's germline CDR1 is SGDLS and CDR2 YYNGEE.

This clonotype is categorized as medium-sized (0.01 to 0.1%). As DNA, the CDR3 is TGCGCCAGCAGCTTTCAACTAAACAATGAGCAGTTCTTC. This translates into CASSFQLNNEQFF. This sequence joins TRBV5-1 and TRBJ2-1; no clear D. The germline V gene encodes CDR1 SGHRS and CDR2 YFSETQ. V lost 2 bases and J lost 5, with 8 bases in between. The CDR3 sequence is 13 residues long.

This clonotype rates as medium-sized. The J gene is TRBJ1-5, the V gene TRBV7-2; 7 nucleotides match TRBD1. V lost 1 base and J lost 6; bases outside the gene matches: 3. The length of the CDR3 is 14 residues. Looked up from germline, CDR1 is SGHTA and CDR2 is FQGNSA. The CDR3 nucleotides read TGTGCCAGCAGCTTAGACAGGGGTAGTCAGCCCCAGCATTTT. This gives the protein CASSLDRGSQPQHF.

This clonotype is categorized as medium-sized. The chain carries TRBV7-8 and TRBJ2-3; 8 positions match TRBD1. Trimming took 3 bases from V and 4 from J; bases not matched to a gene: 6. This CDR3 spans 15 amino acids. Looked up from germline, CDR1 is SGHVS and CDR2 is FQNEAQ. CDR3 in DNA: TGTGCCAGCAGCTTCGACAGGGGCAGCCCAGATACGCAGTATTTT. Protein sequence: CASSFDRGSPDTQYF. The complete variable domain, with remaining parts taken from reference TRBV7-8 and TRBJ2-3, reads GAGVSQSPRYKVAKRGQDVALRCDPISGHVSLFWYQQALGQGPEFLTYFQNEAQLDKSGLPSDRFFAERPEGSVSTLKIQRTQQEDSAVYLCASSFDRGSPDTQYFGPGTRLTVL.

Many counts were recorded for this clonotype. CDR3 protein: CATRGQTKTGELFF. The CDR3, as DNA: TGCGCCACCAGGGGACAGACTAAGACCGGGGAGCTGTTTTTT. This chain connects TRBV10-2 to TRBJ2-2; TRBD1 aligns across 7 bases. Trimming at V came to 10 bases and at J to 5 bases, leaving 10 bases not matched to a gene. CDR3 length: 14 residues. Germline CDR1 WSHSY, CDR2 SAAADI.

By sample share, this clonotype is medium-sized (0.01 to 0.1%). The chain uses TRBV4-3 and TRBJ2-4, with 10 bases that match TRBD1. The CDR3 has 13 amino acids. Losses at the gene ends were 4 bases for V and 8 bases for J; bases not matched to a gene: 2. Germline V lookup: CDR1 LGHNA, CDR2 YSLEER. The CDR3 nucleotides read TGCGCCAGCAGCCCGGACAGGGGGGACATTCAGTACTTC. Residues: CASSPDRGDIQYF.

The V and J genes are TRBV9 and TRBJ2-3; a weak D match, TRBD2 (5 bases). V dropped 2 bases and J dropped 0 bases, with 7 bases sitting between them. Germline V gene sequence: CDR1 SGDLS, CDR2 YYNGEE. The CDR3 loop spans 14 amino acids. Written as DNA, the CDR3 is TGTGCCAGCAGCGTCAGCGGAAGCACAGATACGCAGTATTTT. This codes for CASSVSGSTDTQYF.

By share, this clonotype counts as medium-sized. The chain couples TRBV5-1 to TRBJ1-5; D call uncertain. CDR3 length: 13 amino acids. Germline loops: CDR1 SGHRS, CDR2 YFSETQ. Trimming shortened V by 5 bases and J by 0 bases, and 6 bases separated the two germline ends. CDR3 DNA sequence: TGCGCCAGCAGGCAGTATAGCAATCAGCCCCAGCATTTT. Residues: CASRQYSNQPQHF.

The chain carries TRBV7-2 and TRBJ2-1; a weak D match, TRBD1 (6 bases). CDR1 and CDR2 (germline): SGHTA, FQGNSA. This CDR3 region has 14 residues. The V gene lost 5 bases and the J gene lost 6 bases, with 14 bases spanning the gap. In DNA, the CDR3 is TGTGCCAGCAGCACCCACAGGGAAAGCAATGAGCAGTTCTTC. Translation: CASSTHRESNEQFF.

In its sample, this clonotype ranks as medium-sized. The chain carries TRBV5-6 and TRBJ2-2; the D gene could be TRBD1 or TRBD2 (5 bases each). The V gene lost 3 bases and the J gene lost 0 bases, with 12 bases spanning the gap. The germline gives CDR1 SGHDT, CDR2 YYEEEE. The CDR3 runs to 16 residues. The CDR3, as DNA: TGTGCCAGCAGCTCCCCCGGGACCTCGAACACCGGGGAGCTGTTTTTT. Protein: CASSSPGTSNTGELFF. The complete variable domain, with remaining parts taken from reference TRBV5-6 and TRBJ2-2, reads DAGVTQSPTHLIKTRGQQVTLRCSPKSGHDTVSWYQQALGQGPQFIFQYYEEEERQRGNFPDRFSGHQFPNYSSELNVNALLLGDSALYLCASSSPGTSNTGELFFGEGSRLTVL.

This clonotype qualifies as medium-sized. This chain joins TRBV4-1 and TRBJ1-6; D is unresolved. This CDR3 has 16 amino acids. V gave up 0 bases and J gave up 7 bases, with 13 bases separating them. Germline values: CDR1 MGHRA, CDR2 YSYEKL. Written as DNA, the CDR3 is TGCGCCAGCAGCCAAGATGGTATACCTGGGAATTCACCCCTCCACTTT. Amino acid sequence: CASSQDGIPGNSPLHF.

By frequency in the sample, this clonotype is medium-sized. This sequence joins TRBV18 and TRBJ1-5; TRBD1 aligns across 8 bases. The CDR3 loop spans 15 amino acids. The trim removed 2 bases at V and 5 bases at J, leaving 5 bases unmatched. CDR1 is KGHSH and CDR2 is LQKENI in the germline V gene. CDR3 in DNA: TGTGCCAGCTCACCAAACGGCAGGGGGCATCAGCCCCAGCATTTT. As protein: CASSPNGRGHQPQHF.

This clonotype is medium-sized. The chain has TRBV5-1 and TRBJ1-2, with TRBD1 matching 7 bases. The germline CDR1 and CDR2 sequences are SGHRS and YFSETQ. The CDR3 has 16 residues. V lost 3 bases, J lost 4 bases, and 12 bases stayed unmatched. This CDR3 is CASSSGRTGQPYGYTF. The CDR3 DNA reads TGCGCCAGCAGCTCCGGACGGACAGGACAGCCCTATGGCTACACCTTC.

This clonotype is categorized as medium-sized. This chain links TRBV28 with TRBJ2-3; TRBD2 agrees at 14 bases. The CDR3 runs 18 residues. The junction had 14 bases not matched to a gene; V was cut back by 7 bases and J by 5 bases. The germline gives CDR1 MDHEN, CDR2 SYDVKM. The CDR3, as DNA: TGTGCCAGCACCCTGAGGACTAGCGGGAGGAACTTCGGAGATACGCAGTATTTT. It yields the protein CASTLRTSGRNFGDTQYF.

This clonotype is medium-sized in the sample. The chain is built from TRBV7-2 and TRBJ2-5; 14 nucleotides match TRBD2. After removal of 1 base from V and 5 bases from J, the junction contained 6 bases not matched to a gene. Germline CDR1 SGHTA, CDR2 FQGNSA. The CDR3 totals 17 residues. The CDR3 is CASSLGGLAGAGETQYF. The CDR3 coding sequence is TGTGCCAGCAGCTTAGGGGGACTAGCGGGAGCCGGGGAGACCCAGTACTTC.

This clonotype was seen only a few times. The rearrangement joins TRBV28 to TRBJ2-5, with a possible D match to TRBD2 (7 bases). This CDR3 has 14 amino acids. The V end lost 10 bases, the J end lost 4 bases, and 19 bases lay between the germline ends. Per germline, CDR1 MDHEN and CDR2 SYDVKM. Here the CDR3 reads CATRWGGGTETQYF. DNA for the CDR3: TGTGCCACCCGGTGGGGGGGGGGCACAGAGACCCAGTACTTC.

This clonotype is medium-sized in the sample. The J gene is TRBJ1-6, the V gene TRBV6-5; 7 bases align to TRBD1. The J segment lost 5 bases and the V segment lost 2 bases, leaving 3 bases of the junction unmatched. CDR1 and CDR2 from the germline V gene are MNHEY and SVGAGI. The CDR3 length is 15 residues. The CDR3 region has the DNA TGTGCCAGCAGTTACGGGGGGACAGATAATTCACCCCTCCACTTT. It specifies CASSYGGTDNSPLHF.

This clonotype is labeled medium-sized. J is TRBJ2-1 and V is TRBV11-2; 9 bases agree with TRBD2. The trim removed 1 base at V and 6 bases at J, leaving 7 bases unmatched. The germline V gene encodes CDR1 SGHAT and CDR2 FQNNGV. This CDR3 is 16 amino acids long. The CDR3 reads CASSLGGTSFANEQFF. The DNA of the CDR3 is TGTGCCAGCAGCTTAGGAGGGACTAGCTTCGCCAATGAGCAGTTCTTC.

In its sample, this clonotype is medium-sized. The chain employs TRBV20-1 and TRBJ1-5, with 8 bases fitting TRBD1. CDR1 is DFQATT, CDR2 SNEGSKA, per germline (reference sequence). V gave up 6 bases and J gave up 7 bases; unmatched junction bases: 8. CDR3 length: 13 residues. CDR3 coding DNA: TGCAGTGCCCGGGGACAGGAGAACCAGCCCCAGCATTTT. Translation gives CSARGQENQPQHF.

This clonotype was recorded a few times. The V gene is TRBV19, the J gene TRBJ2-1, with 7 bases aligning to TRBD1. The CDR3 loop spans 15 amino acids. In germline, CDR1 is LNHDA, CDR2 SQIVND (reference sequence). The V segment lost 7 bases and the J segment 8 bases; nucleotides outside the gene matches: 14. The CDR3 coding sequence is TGTGCCAGTACCAGACGACAGGGATGGGTTGATGAGCAGTTCTTC. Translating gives CASTRRQGWVDEQFF.

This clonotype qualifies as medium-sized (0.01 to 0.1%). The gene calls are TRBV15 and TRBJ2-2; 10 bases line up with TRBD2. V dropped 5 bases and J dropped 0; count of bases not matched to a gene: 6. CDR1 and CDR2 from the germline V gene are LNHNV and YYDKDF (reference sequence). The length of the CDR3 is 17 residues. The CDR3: CATSGSLAGANTGELFF. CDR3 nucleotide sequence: TGTGCCACCAGCGGATCTCTAGCGGGGGCGAACACCGGGGAGCTGTTTTTT.

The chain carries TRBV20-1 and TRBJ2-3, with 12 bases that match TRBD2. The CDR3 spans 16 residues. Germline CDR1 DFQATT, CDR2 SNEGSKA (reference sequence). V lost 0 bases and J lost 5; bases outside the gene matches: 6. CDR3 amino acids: CSARDTGTSGLDTQYF. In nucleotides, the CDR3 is TGCAGTGCTAGAGATACCGGGACTAGCGGGTTAGATACGCAGTATTTT.